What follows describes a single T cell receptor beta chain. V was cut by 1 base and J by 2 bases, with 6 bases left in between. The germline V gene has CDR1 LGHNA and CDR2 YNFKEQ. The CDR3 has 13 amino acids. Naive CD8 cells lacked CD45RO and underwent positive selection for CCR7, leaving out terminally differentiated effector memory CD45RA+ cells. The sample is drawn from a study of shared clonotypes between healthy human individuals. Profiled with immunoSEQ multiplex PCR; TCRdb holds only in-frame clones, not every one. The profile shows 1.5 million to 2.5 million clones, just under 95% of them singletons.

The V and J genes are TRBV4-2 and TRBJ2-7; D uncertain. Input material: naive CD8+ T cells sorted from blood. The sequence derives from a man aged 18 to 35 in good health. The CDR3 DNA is TGTGCCAGCAGCCAAGGGATTCCCTACGAGCAGTACTTC. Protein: CASSQGIPYEQYF.